The text below deals with one TCR beta chain. This clonotype was counted many times. Its target antigen remains unknown. No base quality information exists; no much larger clone differs at one position. A patient counted as having stable hyperthyroidism if there was no progression to ophthalmopathy within 18 months of follow-up. Hyperthyroidism patients were newly diagnosed, were aged 18 to 65 years, and had a disease duration under 2 months. Patients with other autoimmune diseases, uncontrolled infections, pregnancy or lactation were excluded from the study. Diagnosis relied on clinical symptoms, serum thyroxine, TRAb, thyroid ultrasound and orbital computed tomography. Ficoll-Paque density gradient centrifugation was used to isolate PBMCs from around 10 ml of fresh peripheral blood. Total RNA was extracted with Trizol reagent and quality-checked on an Agilent 2100 Bioanalyzer. This entry belongs to a study of Graves' ophthalmopathy and Graves' hyperthyroidism (dated by TCRdb to between 2017 and 2018). About the study as a whole: Peripheral blood was collected at initial diagnosis, before any treatment. To tell Graves' ophthalmopathy apart from Graves' hyperthyroidism, and to predict which patients would progress to ophthalmopathy, the study relied on TCR beta repertoire signatures. In total, under 150 blood samples were TCR-sequenced: approximately 40 ophthalmopathy, some 72 hyperthyroidism and some 17 hyperthyroidism-to-ophthalmopathy patients. To explore V-J signatures distinguishing ophthalmopathy from hyperthyroidism, a discovery set of around 100 patients (around 44 ophthalmopathy, some 57 stable hyperthyroidism) was enrolled. For independent validation, a separate cohort was made up of some 18 hyperthyroidism patients plus 17 patients who later progressed from hyperthyroidism to ophthalmopathy. T-cell repertoires of thyroid tissue and blood were compared in over 5 hyperthyroidism patients. Following sampling, methimazole starting at 30 mg daily was administered to hyperthyroidism patients, and high-dose intravenous methylprednisolone was administered to ophthalmopathy patients. The 100 discovery patients were divided at random into training and test sets in a 7:3 ratio.

The investigation overall reported the following: Among expanded thyroid clonotypes with frequency above 0.001, most also showed up in blood, which suggests that blood repertoires may reflect the thyroid immune response. In validation, the model predicted ophthalmopathy progression with about 70% sensitivity and roughly 72% specificity; some 13 predicted patients were CT-confirmed with GO in a median of about 6.2 months. In cross-validation, the 13-signature model distinguished ophthalmopathy from stable hyperthyroidism with less than 90% sensitivity and 81.08% specificity, while in the test set the corresponding values were approximately 80% and 75%. Sample size was not predetermined statistically, and investigators were not blinded to group allocation.

For repertoire sequencing, the TCR beta CDR3 regions were amplified from RNA transcripts. HTBI primers and the Qiagen OneStep RT-PCR kit were used in a first-round RT-PCR, which was followed by a second-round multiplex PCR, size selection and purification. The libraries underwent paired-end sequencing with 100 bp reads on an Illumina HiSeq2000. The original methods were these. SOAPnuke was used for read processing, and reads with adapters, uncalled bases, a mean Phred below 15, or no exact constant-primer or identifier match were discarded. High-quality paired reads were merged with COPE v1.2.5. Clonotypes were defined as unique nucleotide sequences and were aligned to IMGT TRB V, D and J references using MiTCR v1.1. The analysis was limited to V-J combinations with a frequency above 0.0001, which together covered approximately 99% of the repertoires. A TCR clonal expansion and chaos score per V-J combination was defined as the ratio of F50 clonal expansion to chaos observed in the TCRdist matrix. Welch's t-statistics and random forest were used to reduce features to about 14 V-J combinations, which were fed into a naive Bayes classifier. The Morisita-Horn index was used to measure how similar the thyroid and blood repertoires were. TCRdb ran its own pipeline on the public reads, namely fastp trimming at Q25 and MiXCR clone calling, and kept in-frame beta chains. One record per CDR3 amino acid sequence lists the most common genes and DNA. TCRdb's processing, not the study's, gives the V and J calls here. This sample is represented by around 400,000 distinct CDR3 sequences; under 25% of them were singletons. The ten largest account for around 3.2% of the sample.

The junction carries 16 bases between V and J, which are trimmed by 1 base and 9 bases respectively. Reading from cysteine to phenylalanine, the CDR3 counts 16 amino acids. The sequence is cut down to CDR3 DNA, 48 bases in frame from base 1. The chain links TRBV12-3 or TRBV12-4 with TRBJ2-6, with no confident D gene call. The receptor was isolated from a woman under 30 with stable Graves' hyperthyroidism. Donor details come from another sample of the same person, matched by shared clones. Sequencing used peripheral blood. The nucleotides are TGTGCCAGCAGTTTAGGGTCAGGTCAGGCTATCAACGTCCTGACTTTC. This is translated as CASSLGSGQAINVLTF.